Below are 29 T cell receptor beta chains sequenced from a single sample in a study of T cell repertoires in cytomegalovirus infection. A single record per CDR3 protein comes from TCRdb applying MiXCR to the reads. This sample has around 300,000 distinct CDR3 sequences, with more than 8% found just once. Sequenced sample: PBMCs. These receptors originate from a human donor in good health (CMV status not recorded). Some clones in this sample may be carry-over from other donors' samples.

This sequence joins TRBV6-2 or TRBV6-3 and TRBJ2-1; D gene uncertain. Trimming stripped 6 bases from V and 6 bases from J, with 9 bases between. Per the germline V gene, CDR1 is MNHEY and CDR2 is SVGEGT. There are 12 residues in the CDR3. CDR3 protein: CASSRLGNEQFF. The DNA for the CDR3 is TGTGCCAGCAGCCGACTTGGCAATGAGCAGTTCTTC.

This clonotype occurred many times. The chain is built from TRBV28 and TRBJ1-5; no reliable D call. CDR1 is MDHEN and CDR2 is SYDVKM in the germline V gene. This CDR3 region has 13 residues. Trimming stripped 7 bases from V and 0 bases from J, with 7 bases between. The CDR3 nucleotides are TGTGCCAGCAACCATGATAGCAATCAGCCCCAGCATTTT. This encodes CASNHDSNQPQHF.

The chain links TRBV10-1 to TRBJ2-3; no definite D call. The V and J ends lost 0 bases and 5 bases respectively, with 9 bases between them. The CDR3 contains 14 residues. CDR1 and CDR2 from the germline V gene are WNHNN and SYGVQD (reference sequence). Here the CDR3 DNA reads TGCGCCAGCAGTGAGTCTCCCAGAGGAGATACGCAGTATTTT. Protein sequence: CASSESPRGDTQYF.

This rearrangement joins TRBV6-2 or TRBV6-3 to TRBJ1-5; D is undetermined. This CDR3 spans 14 amino acids. Trimming shortened V by 0 bases and J by 7 bases, and 10 bases separated the two germline ends. CDR1 and CDR2 from the germline V gene are MNHEY and SVGEGT. In nucleotides, the CDR3 is TGTGCCAGCAGTTACTCGTTCCAAGGGCAGCCCCAGCATTTT. It codes for CASSYSFQGQPQHF.

The J gene is TRBJ2-6, the V gene TRBV7-8, with TRBD1 matching over 7 bases. V lost 0 bases, J lost 0 bases, and 5 bases stayed unmatched. The CDR3 totals 18 residues. Looked up from germline, CDR1 is SGHVS and CDR2 is FQNEAQ. CDR3 DNA: TGTGCCAGCAGCTTAGCGGGACAGAGTTTCTCTGGGGCCAACGTCCTGACTTTC. Translation: CASSLAGQSFSGANVLTF.

This clonotype was found many times. The chain joins TRBV27 to TRBJ1-1, with TRBD1 identical over 12 bases. CDR1 is MNHEY and CDR2 is SMNVEV in the germline V gene (reference sequence). After removal of 3 bases from V and 4 bases from J, the junction contained 9 bases not matched to a gene. The CDR3 is made up of 17 amino acids. The CDR3 sequence: CASSFSGTGGRRTEAFF. The CDR3 region has the DNA TGTGCCAGCAGTTTCTCCGGGACAGGGGGCCGGCGCACTGAAGCTTTCTTT.

At least ten counts were recorded for this clonotype. CDR3 amino acids: CASSPSGSSGGRSYNEQFF. CDR3 DNA: TGTGCCAGCTCACCATCGGGCTCTAGCGGGGGGAGGTCCTACAATGAGCAGTTCTTC. The rearrangement joins TRBV18 to TRBJ2-1, with TRBD2 matching over 11 bases. The germline V gene has CDR1 KGHSH and CDR2 LQKENI. The CDR3 consists of 19 residues. The V segment lost 2 bases and the J segment 1 base; nucleotides outside the gene matches: 10.

This clonotype was counted between two and nine times. The gene calls are TRBV20-1 and TRBJ1-2, with D possibly TRBD1 on 6 matching bases. The ends were cut back, 6 bases at V and 2 bases at J, with 16 bases in the middle. Looked up from germline, CDR1 is DFQATT and CDR2 is SNEGSKA (reference sequence). The CDR3 loop spans 14 amino acids. The CDR3 sequence is CSAPSPGHNYGYTF. The CDR3 region has the DNA TGCAGTGCCCCCTCCCCGGGACACAACTATGGCTACACCTTC.

This clonotype was counted many times. The chain links TRBV7-2 to TRBJ1-3, with a weak D call TRBD1 (5 bases). Germline values: CDR1 SGHTA, CDR2 FQGNSA. CDR3 length equals 16 residues. Trimming stripped 3 bases from V and 6 bases from J, with 18 bases between. CDR3: CASSFSAGPGVNTIYF. Here the CDR3 DNA reads TGTGCCAGCAGCTTTTCGGCAGGGCCTGGAGTAAACACCATATATTTT.

The J gene is TRBJ2-1, the V gene TRBV6-2 or TRBV6-3; D unresolved. The CDR3 is made up of 12 amino acids. CDR1 MNHEY and CDR2 SVGEGT come from the germline V gene. With 6 bases removed from V and 9 bases from J, the gap between germline ends came to 12 bases. CDR3 residues: CASSISWGEQFF. CDR3 bases: TGTGCCAGCAGCATTAGTTGGGGTGAGCAGTTCTTC.

This clonotype occurred many times. This chain connects TRBV19 to TRBJ2-7; 8 bases match TRBD2. V shed 3 bases and J 5 bases; nucleotides not matched to a gene: 6. Germline V gene sequence: CDR1 LNHDA, CDR2 SQIVND (reference sequence). This CDR3 is built from 14 residues. The CDR3 here is CASSMSSGRNEQYF. The CDR3 DNA sequence: TGTGCCAGTAGTATGTCAAGCGGGAGAAACGAGCAGTACTTC.

Ten or more counts support this clonotype. The chain combines TRBV20-1 with TRBJ1-6, with a possible D match to TRBD1 (6 bases). V lost 1 base, J lost 13 bases, and 23 bases lay in between. Germline loops: CDR1 DFQATT, CDR2 SNEGSKA (reference sequence). CDR3 length: 16 residues. CDR3 DNA: TGCAGTGCTAGAGCTAGGAGCAGGGGAGCGGTAGGGCCCCTCCACTTT. Its translation is CSARARSRGAVGPLHF.

This clonotype came up a few times. The rearrangement uses TRBV25-1 and TRBJ2-7; no definite D call. This CDR3 comprises 12 residues. The V end was cut by 5 bases, the J end by 5 bases, with 10 bases between. Germline assignment: CDR1 MGHDK and CDR2 SYGVNS. In DNA form, the CDR3 reads TGTGCCAGCAGTATTCTCTTCGACGAGCAGTACTTC. Encoded protein: CASSILFDEQYF.

J is TRBJ1-2 and V is TRBV11-2; 7 nucleotides agree with TRBD1. The CDR3 has 14 residues. Trimming at V came to 6 bases and at J to 2 bases, leaving 6 bases not matched to a gene. Germline-derived CDR1 and CDR2 are SGHAT and FQNNGV. This CDR3 reads CASSFLDRNYGYTF. The DNA of the CDR3 is TGTGCCAGCAGTTTCTTGGACAGGAACTATGGCTACACCTTC.

In this sample, this clonotype turned up many times. The chain links TRBV7-8 to TRBJ2-2; a weak D match, TRBD1 (6 bases). Trimming took 5 bases from V and 4 from J, leaving 14 bases between them. From germline, CDR1 is SGHVS and CDR2 FQNEAQ. The CDR3 totals 15 residues. CDR3 in amino acids: CASSRRGPGTGELFF. The DNA for the CDR3 is TGTGCCAGCAGCCGCAGGGGCCCGGGCACCGGGGAGCTGTTTTTT.

This clonotype was observed at least ten times. The J gene is TRBJ2-7, the V gene TRBV7-6; 7 nucleotides align to TRBD2. V shed 1 base and J 6 bases; nucleotides not matched to a gene: 9. Germline V gene lookup returns CDR1 SGHVS and CDR2 FNYEAQ. CDR3 length equals 15 residues. In DNA, the CDR3 is TGTGCCAGCAGCTTAGGGGCGACTAGCTCATCCGAGCAGTACTTC. Protein: CASSLGATSSSEQYF.

In this sample, this clonotype turned up many times. The chain joins TRBV7-2 to TRBJ2-1; possibly TRBD2 for D (6 bases). CDR1 and CDR2 (germline): SGHTA, FQGNSA. The length of the CDR3 is 13 residues. V dropped 4 bases and J dropped 6 bases, with 10 bases sitting between them. In nucleotides, the CDR3 is TGTGCCAGCAGCTCCACTAGCCTCAATGAGCAGTTCTTC. This encodes CASSSTSLNEQFF. The full variable domain, with the rest looked up from reference TRBV7-2 and TRBJ2-1, is GAGVSQSPSNKVTEKGKDVELRCDPISGHTALYWYRQSLGQGLEFLIYFQGNSAPDKSGLPSDRFSAERTGGSVSTLTIQRTQQEDSAVYLCASSSTSLNEQFFGPGTRLTVL.

This chain links TRBV20-1 with TRBJ1-3; TRBD1 aligns across 8 bases. Germline lookup yields CDR1 DFQATT and CDR2 SNEGSKA (reference sequence). Trimming took 1 base from V and 1 from J; bases not matched to a gene: 12. The CDR3 totals 18 residues. The CDR3 region has the DNA TGCAGTGCTAGAGTGCCCCTGGGGCGGACAGGGTCTGGAAACACCATATATTTT. Encoded protein: CSARVPLGRTGSGNTIYF.

This clonotype was observed at least ten times. V is TRBV28 and J is TRBJ2-7; D might be TRBD1 (6 bases). Looked up from germline, CDR1 is MDHEN and CDR2 is SYDVKM. V lost 5 bases, J lost 2 bases, and 16 bases lay in between. CDR3 length: 15 amino acids. The chain's CDR3 is CASSLHDRFPYEQYF. DNA for the CDR3: TGTGCCAGCAGTCTACACGACAGGTTTCCCTACGAGCAGTACTTC. The full variable domain, its missing parts supplied by reference TRBV28 and TRBJ2-7, is DVKVTQSSRYLVKRTGEKVFLECVQDMDHENMFWYRQDPGLGLRLIYFSYDVKMKEKGDIPEGYSVSREKKERFSLILESASTNQTSMYLCASSLHDRFPYEQYFGPGTRLTVT.

This clonotype was seen ten or more times. This chain links TRBV2 with TRBJ2-5; TRBD1 matches at 9 bases. Looked up from germline, CDR1 is SNHLY and CDR2 is FYNNEI. V was clipped by 6 bases and J by 5 bases; unmatched bases: 7. This CDR3 contains 14 residues. The DNA for the CDR3 is TGTGCCAGCAGCGGACAGGGGATCGGGGAGACCCAGTACTTC. It is translated as CASSGQGIGETQYF.

This clonotype was observed at least ten times. The CDR3 loop reads CASSSGIQPQHF. CDR3 nucleotides: TGTGCCAGCAGCTCAGGGATTCAGCCCCAGCATTTT. The rearrangement links TRBV7-2 to TRBJ1-5; D might be TRBD1 (5 bases). The length of the CDR3 is 12 residues. Germline loops: CDR1 SGHTA, CDR2 FQGNSA. V lost 4 bases, J lost 6 bases, and 7 bases lay in between.

This clonotype was seen at least ten times. The J gene is TRBJ1-2, the V gene TRBV7-2; TRBD1 aligns across 11 bases. The germline gives CDR1 SGHTA, CDR2 FQGNSA. This CDR3 comprises 15 residues. After removal of 5 bases from V and 9 bases from J, the junction contained 11 bases not matched to a gene. The CDR3 region is CASSKAGTGGFSYTF. DNA of the CDR3: TGTGCCAGCAGCAAAGCCGGGACAGGGGGTTTTAGCTACACCTTC.

Remarks on this clonotype: A junction end diverges from the germline sequence, so it may reflect a read error. The chain combines TRBV7-9 with TRBJ1-5; D unresolved. Germline loops: CDR1 SEHNR, CDR2 FQNEAQ (reference sequence). The CDR3 is made up of 13 amino acids. The CDR3 coding sequence is TGTGCCAGCAGCTTCGGTAGCACTCAGCCCCAGCATTTT. It translates to CASSFGSTQPQHF.

V and J are TRBV6-2 or TRBV6-3 and TRBJ1-6; perhaps TRBD1 as D (5 bases). Germline CDR1 is MNHEY and CDR2 is SVGEGT. Trimming stripped 2 bases from V and 0 bases from J, with 11 bases between. The CDR3 is 17 amino acids. In DNA form, the CDR3 reads TGTGCCAGCAGTTACCTCGGTCAGGGCTCCTATAATTCACCCCTCCACTTT. Amino acid sequence: CASSYLGQGSYNSPLHF.

This clonotype was recorded a few times. The chain combines TRBV3-1 with TRBJ2-5; 7 nucleotides align to TRBD1. Germline V gene data show CDR1 as LGHDT and CDR2 as YNNKEL (reference sequence). V trimming: 2 bases; J trimming: 4 bases; junction bases outside the gene matches: 4. This CDR3 region has 14 residues. The CDR3 protein is CASSQNRGLETQYF. The CDR3 DNA reads TGTGCCAGCAGCCAAAACAGGGGTTTAGAGACCCAGTACTTC.

This clonotype occurred many times. V is TRBV6-2 or TRBV6-3 and J is TRBJ1-5, with 8 bases fitting TRBD1. Trimming at V came to 8 bases and at J to 7 bases, leaving 16 bases not matched to a gene. CDR1 and CDR2 (germline): MNHEY, SVGEGT. The CDR3 loop spans 16 amino acids. CDR3 in DNA: TGTGCCAGCGTACCCCGAGGACAGGGAGGTGGGCAGCCCCAGCATTTT. Translation gives CASVPRGQGGGQPQHF.

The chain couples TRBV7-3 to TRBJ2-1; 7 nucleotides agree with TRBD1. This CDR3 is 15 amino acids long. CDR1 and CDR2 from the germline V gene are SGHTA and FQGTGA. The junction had 13 bases not matched to a gene; V was cut back by 6 bases and J by 8 bases. This CDR3 reads CASSTDRVEFYEQFF. CDR3 DNA sequence: TGTGCCAGCAGTACTGACAGGGTTGAGTTTTATGAGCAGTTCTTC.

This chain joins TRBV7-9 and TRBJ2-1; D may be TRBD1 (8 bases). The CDR3 is 15 amino acids. Germline V gene data show CDR1 as SEHNR and CDR2 as FQNEAQ (reference sequence). Trimming cost V 5 bases and J 5 bases, with 16 bases left between them. The CDR3 nucleotides are TGTGCCAGCAGCACTATACAGGGGGGGAACAATGAGCAGTTCTTC. Translated, it gives CASSTIQGGNNEQFF. The full variable domain, in which reference TRBV7-9 and TRBJ2-1 provide the parts outside the CDR3, is DTGVSQNPRHKITKRGQNVTFRCDPISEHNRLYWYRQTLGQGPEFLTYFQNEAQLEKSRLLSDRFSAERPKGSFSTLEIQRTEQGDSAMYLCASSTIQGGNNEQFFGPGTRLTVL.

The chain uses TRBV12-3 or TRBV12-4 and TRBJ2-1; 10 bases map to TRBD1. The CDR3 runs to 14 residues. V was pared by 6 bases and J by 7 bases, with 6 bases of the junction left unmatched. The CDR3: CASSLGQGINEQFF. The CDR3 nucleotides read TGTGCCAGCAGCCTGGGACAGGGGATAAATGAGCAGTTCTTC.